Listed below are T cell receptor beta chains from one sample, sequenced in a study of shared clonotypes between healthy human individuals. The method was immunoSEQ multiplex PCR; TCRdb's version includes in-frame clones alone and lacks a portion of them. The data show about a million clones, more than 75% seen once. Material for sequencing was memory CD4+ T cells sorted from blood. These receptors were collected from a man in his late teens or twenties in good health. The CDR3 runs from the conserved cysteine through the conserved F or W. D genes are given only for firm matches. Not all rows give a size; the values are once, few, many and, for expanded clones, a class.

j_gene: TRBJ1-5; d_gene: TRBD1; v_gene: TRBV19; abundance: -; CDR3aa: CASSPRTGDGNQPQHF; CDR3nt: TGTGCCAGTAGTCCGCGGACAGGGGACGGCAATCAGCCCCAGCATTTT
j_gene: TRBJ2-3; d_gene: TRBD1; v_gene: TRBV5-1; abundance: -; CDR3aa: CASSGGQAVLGDTQYF; CDR3nt: TGCGCCAGCAGCGGGGGACAGGCCGTCCTAGGAGATACGCAGTATTTT
j_gene: TRBJ1-3; d_gene: -; v_gene: TRBV9; abundance: -; CDR3aa: CASSTQGDIGVFSGNTIYF; CDR3nt: TGTGCCAGCAGCACCCAAGGGGACATAGGGGTTTTCTCTGGAAACACCATATATTTT
j_gene: TRBJ1-5; d_gene: -; v_gene: TRBV10-1; abundance: -; CDR3aa: CASSDGGPGQPQHF; CDR3nt: TGCGCCAGCAGTGATGGGGGACCGGGGCAGCCCCAGCATTTT
j_gene: TRBJ1-6; d_gene: -; v_gene: TRBV10-3; abundance: -; CDR3aa: CAISDLYGNSPLHF; CDR3nt: TGTGCCATCAGTGATTTGTACGGAAATTCACCCCTCCACTTT
j_gene: TRBJ1-6; d_gene: -; v_gene: TRBV7-6; abundance: -; CDR3aa: CASSLDREPLHF; CDR3nt: TGTGCCAGCAGCTTAGATCGCGAGCCCCTCCACTTT
j_gene: TRBJ2-2; d_gene: -; v_gene: TRBV9; abundance: -; CDR3aa: CASTPRGNTGELFF; CDR3nt: TGTGCCAGCACCCCACGGGGGAACACCGGGGAGCTGTTTTTT
j_gene: TRBJ2-4; d_gene: -; v_gene: TRBV10-3; abundance: few; CDR3aa: CAAGAAGKNIQYF; CDR3nt: TGTGCCGCAGGGGCCGCGGGCAAAAACATTCAGTACTTC
j_gene: TRBJ2-7; d_gene: -; v_gene: TRBV2; abundance: -; CDR3aa: CASRNSKNEQYF; CDR3nt: TGTGCCAGCAGAAATTCCAAGAACGAGCAGTACTTC
j_gene: TRBJ2-5; d_gene: -; v_gene: TRBV9; abundance: -; CDR3aa: CASSDGTQQETQYF; CDR3nt: TGTGCCAGCAGCGATGGGACCCAACAAGAGACCCAGTACTTC
j_gene: TRBJ2-3; d_gene: -; v_gene: TRBV18; abundance: few; CDR3aa: CASSPRGVVTDTQYF; CDR3nt: TGTGCCAGCTCACCACGGGGGGTGGTGACAGATACGCAGTATTTT
j_gene: TRBJ2-5; d_gene: -; v_gene: TRBV6-1; abundance: -; CDR3aa: CASSEALRIRYEETQYF; CDR3nt: TGTGCCAGCAGTGAAGCCCTGAGGATCCGATACGAAGAGACCCAGTACTTC
j_gene: TRBJ2-5; d_gene: -; v_gene: TRBV5-8; abundance: -; CDR3aa: CASSLASTETQYF; CDR3nt: TGTGCCAGCAGCTTGGCTAGCACGGAGACCCAGTACTTC
j_gene: TRBJ2-1; d_gene: -; v_gene: TRBV5-4; abundance: -; CDR3aa: CASSHPQVSEQFF; CDR3nt: TGTGCCAGCAGCCACCCACAGGTATCTGAGCAGTTCTTC
j_gene: TRBJ1-5; d_gene: -; v_gene: TRBV30; abundance: few; CDR3aa: CAWSVRSSTPNQPQHF; CDR3nt: TGTGCCTGGAGTGTAAGATCCAGCACCCCCAATCAGCCCCAGCATTTT
j_gene: TRBJ2-3; d_gene: -; v_gene: TRBV2; abundance: -; CDR3aa: CASSGEQADTQYF; CDR3nt: TGTGCCAGCAGTGGGGAGCAGGCAGATACGCAGTATTTT
j_gene: TRBJ2-5; d_gene: -; v_gene: TRBV2; abundance: -; CDR3aa: CASSELHSGRGTQYF; CDR3nt: TGTGCCAGCAGTGAACTGCACAGCGGTCGCGGGACCCAGTACTTC
j_gene: TRBJ2-7; d_gene: -; v_gene: TRBV5-5; abundance: -; CDR3aa: CASSLGGVSSYEQYF; CDR3nt: TGTGCCAGCAGCTTAGGAGGGGTTAGCTCCTACGAGCAGTACTTC
j_gene: TRBJ2-5; d_gene: -; v_gene: TRBV7-8; abundance: once; CDR3aa: CASKSSEGGKTQYF; CDR3nt: TGTGCCAGCAAATCATCCGAGGGAGGAAAGACCCAGTACTTC
j_gene: TRBJ1-2; d_gene: TRBD1; v_gene: TRBV6-6; abundance: many; CDR3aa: CASSPGTANYGYTF; CDR3nt: TGTGCCAGCAGCCCCGGGACAGCAAACTATGGCTACACCTTC
j_gene: TRBJ2-7; d_gene: -; v_gene: TRBV7-2; abundance: -; CDR3aa: CASSLVGGTTYEQYF; CDR3nt: TGTGCCAGCAGCTTAGTTGGAGGGACCACCTACGAGCAGTACTTC
j_gene: TRBJ2-2; d_gene: -; v_gene: TRBV5-1; abundance: once; CDR3aa: CASSLDPGNTGELFF; CDR3nt: TGCGCCAGCAGCCTTGACCCCGGGAACACCGGGGAGCTGTTTTTT
j_gene: TRBJ1-6; d_gene: -; v_gene: TRBV21-1; abundance: -; CDR3aa: CASSKVGPALPSYNSPLHF; CDR3nt: TGTGCCAGCAGCAAAGTGGGCCCCGCTCTCCCCTCCTATAATTCACCCCTCCACTTT
j_gene: TRBJ2-3; d_gene: -; v_gene: TRBV30; abundance: once; CDR3aa: CAWALIDTQYF; CDR3nt: TGTGCCTGGGCCTTAATAGATACGCAGTATTTT
j_gene: TRBJ1-5; d_gene: TRBD1; v_gene: TRBV18; abundance: -; CDR3aa: CASSLLSPGGLSNQPQHF; CDR3nt: TGTGCCAGCTCACTTCTCTCCCCAGGGGGTCTTAGCAATCAGCCCCAGCATTTT
j_gene: TRBJ2-2; d_gene: -; v_gene: TRBV18; abundance: -; CDR3aa: CASSPFPAGAGGELFF; CDR3nt: TGTGCCAGCTCACCATTCCCGGCGGGGGCCGGCGGGGAGCTGTTTTTT
j_gene: TRBJ2-3; d_gene: TRBD2; v_gene: TRBV29-1; abundance: -; CDR3aa: CSVQRGKEDTQYF; CDR3nt: TGCAGCGTCCAGCGGGGGAAGGAAGATACGCAGTATTTT
j_gene: TRBJ1-2; d_gene: -; v_gene: TRBV10-3; abundance: -; CDR3aa: CAISESMENYGYTF; CDR3nt: TGTGCCATCAGTGAGTCGATGGAAAACTATGGCTACACCTTC
j_gene: TRBJ2-7; d_gene: -; v_gene: TRBV5-1; abundance: -; CDR3aa: CASSLDGPPYEQYF; CDR3nt: TGCGCCAGCAGCTTGGACGGTCCCCCCTACGAGCAGTACTTC
j_gene: TRBJ2-7; d_gene: TRBD1; v_gene: TRBV2; abundance: once; CDR3aa: CASKVDRGDFYEQYF; CDR3nt: TGTGCCAGCAAGGTGGACAGGGGGGATTTCTACGAGCAGTACTTC
j_gene: TRBJ2-5; d_gene: -; v_gene: TRBV6-6; abundance: -; CDR3aa: CASRLGGETQYF; CDR3nt: TGTGCCAGCAGACTCGGTGGGGAGACCCAGTACTTC
j_gene: TRBJ1-6; d_gene: TRBD1; v_gene: TRBV11-2; abundance: -; CDR3aa: CASSLAAGQGINSPLHF; CDR3nt: TGTGCCAGCAGCTTAGCAGCGGGACAGGGGATTAATTCACCCCTCCACTTT
j_gene: TRBJ2-5; d_gene: -; v_gene: TRBV2; abundance: -; CDR3aa: CASSEQKQETQYF; CDR3nt: TGTGCCAGCAGTGAACAGAAACAAGAGACCCAGTACTTC
j_gene: TRBJ1-4; d_gene: TRBD1; v_gene: TRBV28; abundance: -; CDR3aa: CASRPQGGNEKLFF; CDR3nt: TGTGCCAGCAGACCTCAGGGGGGTAATGAAAAACTGTTTTTT
j_gene: TRBJ2-7; d_gene: TRBD1; v_gene: TRBV7-2; abundance: -; CDR3aa: CASSLEGTGGPYEQYF; CDR3nt: TGTGCCAGCAGCTTAGAAGGGACAGGGGGGCCCTACGAGCAGTACTTC
j_gene: TRBJ2-7; d_gene: TRBD1; v_gene: TRBV5-6; abundance: few; CDR3aa: CASSPMDRGEQYF; CDR3nt: TGTGCCAGCAGCCCTATGGACAGGGGCGAGCAGTACTTC
j_gene: TRBJ2-2; d_gene: -; v_gene: TRBV9; abundance: -; CDR3aa: CASRRSAENTGELFF; CDR3nt: TGTGCCAGCCGCCGATCAGCGGAAAACACCGGGGAGCTGTTTTTT
j_gene: TRBJ1-1; d_gene: TRBD1; v_gene: TRBV19; abundance: -; CDR3aa: CATDRDTEAFF; CDR3nt: TGTGCCACGGACAGGGACACTGAAGCTTTCTTT
j_gene: TRBJ2-7; d_gene: -; v_gene: TRBV5-1; abundance: -; CDR3aa: CASSPVGNEQYF; CDR3nt: TGCGCCAGCAGCCCGGTGGGGAACGAGCAGTACTTC
j_gene: TRBJ1-5; d_gene: -; v_gene: TRBV28; abundance: -; CDR3aa: CASSWASGNQPQHF; CDR3nt: TGTGCCAGCAGTTGGGCCTCGGGGAATCAGCCCCAGCATTTT
j_gene: TRBJ1-1; d_gene: -; v_gene: TRBV7-6; abundance: -; CDR3aa: CASSSGLEGSEAFF; CDR3nt: TGTGCCAGCAGCTCGGGGCTAGAAGGTAGTGAAGCTTTCTTT
j_gene: TRBJ2-7; d_gene: -; v_gene: TRBV11-2; abundance: -; CDR3aa: CASSRVGHEQYF; CDR3nt: TGTGCCAGCAGCAGAGTGGGGCACGAGCAGTACTTC
j_gene: TRBJ1-1; d_gene: TRBD1; v_gene: TRBV9; abundance: -; CDR3aa: CASSALGTGVRTEAFF; CDR3nt: TGTGCCAGCAGCGCCCTAGGGACAGGTGTTCGCACTGAAGCTTTCTTT
j_gene: TRBJ2-7; d_gene: -; v_gene: TRBV29-1; abundance: -; CDR3aa: CSVTFSYEQYF; CDR3nt: TGCAGCGTTACCTTCTCCTACGAGCAGTACTTC
j_gene: TRBJ1-2; d_gene: TRBD1; v_gene: TRBV2; abundance: once; CDR3aa: CASSAGTGGAYGYTF; CDR3nt: TGTGCCAGCAGTGCCGGGACAGGGGGCGCATATGGCTACACCTTC
j_gene: TRBJ1-4; d_gene: -; v_gene: TRBV30; abundance: -; CDR3aa: CAWNILGGGEKLFF; CDR3nt: TGTGCCTGGAACATCTTAGGGGGTGGCGAAAAACTGTTTTTT
j_gene: TRBJ2-3; d_gene: TRBD2; v_gene: TRBV5-1; abundance: -; CDR3aa: CASSPGTSRTDTQYF; CDR3nt: TGCGCCAGCAGCCCGGGGACTAGCAGAACAGATACGCAGTATTTT
j_gene: TRBJ2-7; d_gene: -; v_gene: TRBV2; abundance: -; CDR3aa: CASSGGKSYEQYF; CDR3nt: TGTGCCAGCAGTGGAGGGAAATCCTACGAGCAGTACTTC
j_gene: TRBJ2-1; d_gene: -; v_gene: TRBV2; abundance: -; CDR3aa: CASRLAPEQFF; CDR3nt: TGTGCCAGCAGGCTAGCTCCTGAGCAGTTCTTC
j_gene: TRBJ1-3; d_gene: -; v_gene: TRBV10-3; abundance: -; CDR3aa: CAIGSQPATIYF; CDR3nt: TGTGCCATCGGTTCCCAACCGGCCACCATATATTTT
j_gene: TRBJ1-5; d_gene: -; v_gene: TRBV5-1; abundance: -; CDR3aa: CASSLDAGNQPQHF; CDR3nt: TGCGCCAGCAGCTTGGATGCGGGCAATCAGCCCCAGCATTTT
j_gene: TRBJ1-1; d_gene: -; v_gene: TRBV5-4; abundance: -; CDR3aa: CASSLADNTEAFF; CDR3nt: TGTGCCAGCAGCTTGGCAGATAACACTGAAGCTTTCTTT
j_gene: TRBJ2-2; d_gene: TRBD2; v_gene: TRBV25-1; abundance: -; CDR3aa: CASSPAGGPETGELFF; CDR3nt: TGTGCCAGCAGCCCCGCGGGAGGGCCGGAGACCGGGGAGCTGTTTTTT